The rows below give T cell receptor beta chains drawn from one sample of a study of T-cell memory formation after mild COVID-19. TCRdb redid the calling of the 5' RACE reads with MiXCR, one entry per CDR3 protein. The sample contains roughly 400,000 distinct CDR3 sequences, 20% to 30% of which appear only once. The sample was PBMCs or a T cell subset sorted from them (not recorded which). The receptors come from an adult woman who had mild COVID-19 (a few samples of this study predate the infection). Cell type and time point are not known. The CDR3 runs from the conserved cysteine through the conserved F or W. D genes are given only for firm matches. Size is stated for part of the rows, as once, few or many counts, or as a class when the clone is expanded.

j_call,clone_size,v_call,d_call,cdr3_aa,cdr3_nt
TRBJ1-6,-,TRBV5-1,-,CASSLGQGINSPLHF,TGCGCCAGCAGCTTGGGGCAGGGAATTAATTCACCCCTCCACTTT
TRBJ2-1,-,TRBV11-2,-,CASSPASDNYNEQFF,TGTGCCAGCAGCCCTGCGTCGGATAACTACAATGAGCAGTTCTTC
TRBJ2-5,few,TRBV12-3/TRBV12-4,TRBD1,CASSFGTELQETQYF,TGTGCCAGCAGTTTTGGGACAGAACTCCAAGAGACCCAGTACTTC
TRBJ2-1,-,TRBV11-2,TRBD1,CASSLDKGQYNEQFF,TGTGCCAGCAGCTTGGACAAGGGACAGTACAATGAGCAGTTCTTC
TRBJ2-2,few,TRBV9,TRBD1,CASSARAAGTGDNTGELFF,TGTGCCAGCAGCGCCCGAGCGGCTGGGACAGGGGATAACACCGGGGAGCTGTTTTTT
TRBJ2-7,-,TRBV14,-,CASSQDWGEQYF,TGTGCCAGCAGCCAAGATTGGGGGGAGCAGTACTTC
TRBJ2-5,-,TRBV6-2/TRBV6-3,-,CASSRQETKETQYF,TGTGCCAGCAGTCGACAGGAAACGAAAGAGACCCAGTACTTC
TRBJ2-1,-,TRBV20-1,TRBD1,CSARQGSDYNEQFF,TGCAGTGCTCGACAGGGATCCGATTACAATGAGCAGTTCTTC
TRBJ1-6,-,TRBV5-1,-,CASSIAAGGVSPLHF,TGCGCCAGCAGCATCGCGGCGGGGGGTGTTTCACCCCTCCACTTT
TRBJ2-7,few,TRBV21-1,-,CASRCTRLGGLTYEQYF,TGTGCCAGCAGGTGCACCCGGCTCGGGGGGCTTACCTACGAGCAGTACTTC
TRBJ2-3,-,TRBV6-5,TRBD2,CASTGTSMDTQYF,TGTGCCAGCACCGGGACTAGCATGGATACGCAGTATTTT
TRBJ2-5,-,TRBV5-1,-,CASSPAVARGETQYF,TGCGCCAGCAGCCCGGCGGTAGCCAGAGGGGAGACCCAGTACTTC
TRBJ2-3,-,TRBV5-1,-,CASRNGGSSRTDTQYF,TGCGCCAGCAGGAACGGCGGCAGCTCCCGCACAGATACGCAGTATTTT
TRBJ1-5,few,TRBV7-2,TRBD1,CASSTSPLTGGRPQHF,TGTGCCAGCAGCACAAGTCCGCTGACAGGGGGAAGGCCCCAGCATTTT
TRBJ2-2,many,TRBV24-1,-,CATSGQRDTGELFF,TGTGCCACCAGTGGACAGAGGGACACCGGGGAGCTGTTTTTT
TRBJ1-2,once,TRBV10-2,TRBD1,CASSVEMTGGYTF,TGCGCCAGCTCCGTCGAGATGACAGGGGGCTACACCTTC
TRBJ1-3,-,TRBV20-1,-,CSARGGRVPGNTIYF,TGCAGTGCTAGAGGGGGTCGGGTCCCTGGAAACACCATATATTTT
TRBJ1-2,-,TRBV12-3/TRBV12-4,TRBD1,CASKGTGRGYGYTF,TGTGCCAGCAAAGGGACAGGACGTGGCTATGGCTACACCTTC
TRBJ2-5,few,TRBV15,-,CATSLPRGREETQYF,TGTGCCACCAGCTTACCTCGGGGGCGAGAAGAGACCCAGTACTTC
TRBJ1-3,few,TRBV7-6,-,CASSSTPGRNTIYF,TGTGCCAGCAGCTCCACACCGGGGAGAAACACCATATATTTT
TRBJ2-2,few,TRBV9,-,CASSVTPIGGGRGTGELFF,TGTGCCAGCAGCGTAACCCCAATCGGTGGGGGTCGTGGCACCGGGGAGCTGTTTTTT
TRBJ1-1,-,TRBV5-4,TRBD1,CASSLGGKWTGVMNTEAFF,TGTGCCAGCAGCTTGGGGGGGAAATGGACAGGGGTAATGAACACTGAAGCTTTCTTT
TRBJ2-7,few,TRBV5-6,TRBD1,CASSHFAGTGRSYEQYF,TGTGCCAGCAGTCATTTCGCCGGGACAGGCCGTTCCTACGAGCAGTACTTC
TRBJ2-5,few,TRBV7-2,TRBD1,CASSSTGWETQYF,TGTGCCAGCAGCTCGACAGGGTGGGAGACCCAGTACTTC
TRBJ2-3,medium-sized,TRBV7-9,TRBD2,CASSLGSAGSRTDTQYF,TGTGCCAGCAGCTTAGGGTCAGCGGGGAGTCGCACAGATACGCAGTATTTT
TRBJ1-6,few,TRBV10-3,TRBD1,CAISTSDRTPPVLHF,TGTGCCATCAGTACCTCGGACAGGACACCTCCAGTCCTCCACTTT
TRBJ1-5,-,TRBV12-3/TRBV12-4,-,CASSSTWTVLNQPQHF,TGTGCCAGCAGTTCAACTTGGACAGTTCTCAATCAGCCCCAGCATTTT
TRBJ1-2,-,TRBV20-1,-,CSAPGADRRGYTF,TGCAGTGCCCCAGGGGCTGACCGTCGCGGCTACACCTTC
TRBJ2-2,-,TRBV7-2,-,CASSLRSANTGELFF,TGTGCCAGCAGCTTAAGAAGCGCGAACACCGGGGAGCTGTTTTTT
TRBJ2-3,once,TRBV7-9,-,CASSLAMGISTDTQYF,TGTGCCAGCAGCTTAGCGATGGGTATTAGCACAGATACGCAGTATTTT
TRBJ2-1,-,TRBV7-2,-,CASSLGRLALYNEQFF,TGTGCCAGCAGCTTAGGGAGGCTAGCGTTGTACAATGAGCAGTTCTTC
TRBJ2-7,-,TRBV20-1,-,CSARQGYEQYF,TGCAGTGCTAGACAGGGCTACGAGCAGTACTTC
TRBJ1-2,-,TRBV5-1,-,CASSSQDSNYGYTF,TGCGCCAGCAGCTCCCAAGACAGCAACTATGGCTACACCTTC
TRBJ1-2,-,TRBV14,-,CASNPDGKANYGYTF,TGTGCCAGCAACCCGGACGGCAAAGCTAACTATGGCTACACCTTC
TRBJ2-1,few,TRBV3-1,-,CASSQVSRAEQFF,TGTGCCAGCAGCCAAGTATCGCGGGCTGAGCAGTTCTTC
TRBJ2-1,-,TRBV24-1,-,CATSDRAGGYNEQFF,TGTGCCACCAGTGATAGGGCCGGCGGATACAATGAGCAGTTCTTC
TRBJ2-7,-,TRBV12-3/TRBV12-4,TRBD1,CASTLTSGQGMYEQYF,TGTGCCAGCACCTTGACTTCGGGACAGGGGATGTACGAGCAGTACTTC
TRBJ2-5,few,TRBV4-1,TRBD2,CASSPAGTTPRETQYF,TGCGCCAGCAGCCCAGCCGGGACTACCCCTCGAGAGACCCAGTACTTC
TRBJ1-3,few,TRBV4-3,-,CASSQDQVSGNTIYF,TGCGCCAGCAGCCAAGACCAAGTCTCTGGAAACACCATATATTTT
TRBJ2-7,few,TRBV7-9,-,CASSFWAGITYEQYF,TGTGCCAGCAGCTTCTGGGCGGGGATCACCTACGAGCAGTACTTC
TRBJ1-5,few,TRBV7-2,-,CASSSGTQPQHF,TGTGCCAGCAGCTCAGGGACTCAGCCCCAGCATTTT
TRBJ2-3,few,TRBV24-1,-,CATSRGDPPGTDTQYF,TGTGCCACCAGTAGGGGGGACCCCCCGGGAACAGATACGCAGTATTTT
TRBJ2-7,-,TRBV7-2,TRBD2,CASSSWTSQIYEQYF,TGTGCCAGCAGCTCGTGGACTAGCCAGATCTACGAGCAGTACTTC
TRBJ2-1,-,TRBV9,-,CASSVKWELYNEQFF,TGTGCCAGCAGCGTAAAGTGGGAACTATACAATGAGCAGTTCTTC
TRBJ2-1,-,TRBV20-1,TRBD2,CSATRTSGDLYNEQFF,TGCAGTGCTACCAGGACTAGCGGGGACCTTTACAATGAGCAGTTCTTC
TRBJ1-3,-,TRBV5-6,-,CASSLRFSGNTIYF,TGTGCCAGCAGCCTCAGGTTTTCTGGAAACACCATATATTTT
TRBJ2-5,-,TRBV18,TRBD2,CASSPSQRGGLETQYF,TGTGCCAGCTCACCATCTCAGCGGGGGGGCTTGGAGACCCAGTACTTC
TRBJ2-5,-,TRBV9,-,CASSAQTGDTGETQYF,TGTGCCAGCAGCGCCCAGACAGGAGATACTGGTGAGACCCAGTACTTC
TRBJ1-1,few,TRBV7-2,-,CASSLDRTTEAFF,TGTGCCAGCAGCTTAGACCGTACTACTGAAGCTTTCTTT
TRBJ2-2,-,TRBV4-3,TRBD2,CASSQISGRDTGELFF,TGCGCCAGCAGCCAGATTAGCGGGAGGGACACCGGGGAGCTGTTTTTT
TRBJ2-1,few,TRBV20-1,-,CSALPGLFYNEQFF,TGCAGTGCTCTTCCGGGACTCTTCTACAATGAGCAGTTCTTC
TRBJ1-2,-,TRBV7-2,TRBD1,CASSPFGTGYGYTF,TGTGCCAGCAGCCCATTCGGGACAGGCTATGGCTACACCTTC
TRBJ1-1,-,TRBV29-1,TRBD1,CSVGDRGYAEAFF,TGCAGCGTTGGGGACAGGGGGTATGCTGAAGCTTTCTTT
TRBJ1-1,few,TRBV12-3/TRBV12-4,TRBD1,CASSSQTGVNTEAFF,TGTGCCAGCAGTTCGCAGACAGGGGTGAACACTGAAGCTTTCTTT
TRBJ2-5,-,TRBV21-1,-,CASSRGGVWETQYF,TGTGCCAGCAGCCGCGGGGGGGTTTGGGAGACCCAGTACTTC
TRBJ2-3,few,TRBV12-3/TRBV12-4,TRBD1,CASSFNRGTGNTQYF,TGTGCCAGCAGTTTCAACAGGGGGACTGGAAATACGCAGTATTTT
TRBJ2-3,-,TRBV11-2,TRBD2,CASSVSGIRTDTQYF,TGTGCCAGCAGCGTTAGCGGGATAAGGACAGATACGCAGTATTTT
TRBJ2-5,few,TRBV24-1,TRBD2,CATSDLGLAGGETQYF,TGTGCCACCAGTGACCTGGGACTAGCGGGAGGGGAGACCCAGTACTTC
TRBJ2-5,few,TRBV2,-,CASIGPQETQYF,TGTGCCAGCATAGGACCACAAGAGACCCAGTACTTC
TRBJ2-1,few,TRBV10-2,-,CASSRIADSSYNEQFF,TGCGCCAGCAGTAGAATAGCGGACAGCTCCTACAATGAGCAGTTCTTC